Below, 11 T cell receptor beta chains from the same sample are listed, as sequenced in a study of beta chain features in type 1 diabetes (dated by TCRdb to between 2018 and 2020). Library preparation employed the immunoSEQ multiplex PCR assay. The High Capacity cDNA Reverse Transcription Kit was used to reverse transcribe all of the isolated RNA, meaning that expressed TCRB transcripts were what got sequenced. TCRdb took this table from immuneACCESS and kept in-frame rearrangements with V and J called. Such tables lack part of the clones; where checked against another copy, unresolved V genes explain under half of the gap, and the rest is unexplained. For this sample the table gives hundreds of thousands of clones, of which 12% to 15% were detected only once. More than 0.025% of the sample is held by the ten biggest clonotypes. Input material: naive CD4+ T cells from blood. The cell subset or site label, read with the paper, signifies: true naive CD4+ T cells. The receptors were gathered from a middle-aged woman in good health.

V is TRBV10-3 and J is TRBJ1-5, with 10 bases matching TRBD1. CDR1 and CDR2 (germline): ENHRY, SYGVKD. J lost 5 bases, V lost 5 bases, and 6 bases had no gene match. This CDR3 has 15 amino acids. The CDR3 sequence is CAISPGQGFDQPQHF. The DNA for the CDR3 is TGTGCCATCAGTCCGGGACAGGGGTTCGATCAGCCCCAGCATTTT.

This sequence joins TRBV7-9 and TRBJ1-1, with D uncertain. Per the germline V gene, CDR1 is SEHNR and CDR2 is FQNEAQ (reference sequence). This CDR3 is built from 15 residues. V dropped 5 bases and J dropped 3 bases, with 16 bases sitting between them. CDR3 sequence (DNA): TGTGCCAGCAGCGGACTGTTTACGAGGGACACTGAAGCTTTCTTT. Encoded protein: CASSGLFTRDTEAFF.

This clone was counted a few times. This chain uses TRBV7-2 with TRBJ2-7; tentative D call: TRBD2 (5 bases). The germline V and J ends were trimmed by 5 bases and 3 bases, with 17 bases remaining between them. The CDR3 extends over 15 amino acids. Germline V gives CDR1 SGHTA, CDR2 FQGNSA. The CDR3 loop is CASSALPGTHYEQYF. CDR3 DNA: TGTGCCAGCAGCGCTTTACCGGGAACTCACTACGAGCAGTACTTC. The variable domain in full, with the rest retrieved from reference TRBV7-2 and TRBJ2-7, is GAGVSQSPSNKVTEKGKDVELRCDPISGHTALYWYRQSLGQGLEFLIYFQGNSAPDKSGLPSDRFSAERTGGSVSTLTIQRTQQEDSAVYLCASSALPGTHYEQYFGPGTRLTVT.

The chain has TRBV2 and TRBJ2-1; 8 bases fit TRBD2. CDR3 length: 16 amino acids. Germline assignment: CDR1 SNHLY and CDR2 FYNNEI. The ends lost 8 bases at V and 4 bases at J; junction bases unmatched: 13. The DNA of the CDR3 is TGTGCCAGCCTTACCCTCGTCCGGGAGGGGTACAATGAGCAGTTCTTC. It specifies CASLTLVREGYNEQFF.

The sample holds a few counts of this clone. The rearrangement uses TRBV2 and TRBJ1-3, with 11 bases identical to TRBD1. This CDR3 is 17 amino acids long. The J segment lost 7 bases and the V segment lost 11 bases, leaving 19 bases of the junction unmatched. The V gene's germline CDR1 is SNHLY and CDR2 FYNNEI. The CDR3 DNA is TGTGCCCGCGTCGGCGGTCCAGCGGACAGGGGGCGGAACACCATATATTTT. It specifies CARVGGPADRGRNTIYF.

This clone was seen more than once but under ten times. The chain employs TRBV19 and TRBJ2-7; 9 nucleotides match TRBD1. Germline trimming cut 3 bases from V and 1 base from J; bases unmatched to any gene: 4. Germline V gene data show CDR1 as LNHDA and CDR2 as SQIVND (reference sequence). The CDR3 sequence is 15 residues long. CDR3 region: CASSITGGGSYEQYF. The CDR3 nucleotides read TGTGCCAGTAGTATTACAGGGGGCGGATCCTACGAGCAGTACTTC.

V and J are TRBV6-4 and TRBJ2-1; 10 bases align to TRBD2. CDR3 length equals 16 residues. Per the germline V gene, CDR1 is MRHNA and CDR2 is SNTAGT. V lost 5 bases and J lost 2; bases outside the gene matches: 6. Here the CDR3 DNA reads TGTGCCAGCAGTCCCAATCTAGCGGGGGCCTACAATGAGCAGTTCTTC. Its protein is CASSPNLAGAYNEQFF.

The chain links TRBV6-5 to TRBJ2-2; D not certain. The ends were cut back, 2 bases at V and 0 bases at J, with 4 bases in the middle. CDR3 size: 14 residues. Looked up from germline, CDR1 is MNHEY and CDR2 is SVGAGI. The CDR3 DNA follows: TGTGCCAGCAGTTACGGGCCGAACACCGGGGAGCTGTTTTTT. Protein sequence: CASSYGPNTGELFF.

The rearrangement joins TRBV7-9 to TRBJ1-2, with 11 bases matching TRBD1. Trimming took 5 bases from V and 6 from J; bases not matched to a gene: 8. In germline, CDR1 is SEHNR, CDR2 FQNEAQ (reference sequence). This CDR3 has 15 residues. The CDR3 region is CASSSGQGAVDGYTF. The CDR3 DNA reads as TGTGCCAGCAGCAGCGGACAGGGGGCTGTTGATGGCTACACCTTC.

This clone turned up a few times. This rearrangement joins TRBV5-6 to TRBJ2-3, with TRBD2 matching 8 bases. Trimming took 2 bases from V and 4 from J; bases not matched to a gene: 9. CDR1 is SGHDT, CDR2 YYEEEE, per germline. This CDR3 comprises 16 residues. CDR3 sequence (DNA): TGTGCCAGCAGCTTTAGTCCATCGGGGGGGCCAGATACGCAGTATTTT. Its protein product is CASSFSPSGGPDTQYF.

This clone has just a few counts. V gene TRBV5-1 combines with J gene TRBJ2-3, with 9 bases matching TRBD1. V shed 5 bases and J 3 bases; nucleotides not matched to a gene: 7. CDR3 length: 15 amino acids. Germline assignment: CDR1 SGHRS and CDR2 YFSETQ. The CDR3 is CASREGTGFTDTQYF. The DNA for the CDR3 is TGCGCCAGCAGGGAAGGGACAGGGTTTACAGATACGCAGTATTTT.